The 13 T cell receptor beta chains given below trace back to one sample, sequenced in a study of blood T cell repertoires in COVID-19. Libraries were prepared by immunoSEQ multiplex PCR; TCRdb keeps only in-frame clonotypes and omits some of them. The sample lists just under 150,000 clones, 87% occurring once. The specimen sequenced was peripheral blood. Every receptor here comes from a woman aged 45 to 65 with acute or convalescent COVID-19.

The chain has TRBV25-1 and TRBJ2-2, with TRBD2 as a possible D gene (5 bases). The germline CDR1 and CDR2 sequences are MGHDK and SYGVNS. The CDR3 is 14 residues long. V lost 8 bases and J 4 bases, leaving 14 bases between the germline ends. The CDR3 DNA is TGTGCCAGCCGAGGGCAGGAGCTCACCGGGGAGCTGTTTTTT. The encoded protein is CASRGQELTGELFF.

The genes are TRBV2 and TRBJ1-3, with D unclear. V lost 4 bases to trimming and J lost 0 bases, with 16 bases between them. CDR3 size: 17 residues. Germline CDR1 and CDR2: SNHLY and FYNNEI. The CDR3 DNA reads TGTGCCAGCAGTGGCCTCAGCGGCACCCGCTCTGGAAACACCATATATTTT. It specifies CASSGLSGTRSGNTIYF.

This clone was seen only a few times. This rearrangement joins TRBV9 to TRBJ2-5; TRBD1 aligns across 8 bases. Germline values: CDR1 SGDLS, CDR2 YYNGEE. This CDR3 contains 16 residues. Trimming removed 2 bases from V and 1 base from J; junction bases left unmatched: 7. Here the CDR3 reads CASSVQTGAIQETQYF. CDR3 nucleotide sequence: TGTGCCAGCAGCGTTCAGACAGGGGCGATCCAAGAGACCCAGTACTTC.

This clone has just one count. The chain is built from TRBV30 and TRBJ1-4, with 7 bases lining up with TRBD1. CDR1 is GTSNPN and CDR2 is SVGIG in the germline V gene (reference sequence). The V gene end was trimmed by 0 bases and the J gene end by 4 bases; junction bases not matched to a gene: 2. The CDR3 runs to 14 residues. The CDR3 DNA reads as TGTGCCTGGAGTGTCGGGGACAGTAATGAAAAACTGTTTTTT. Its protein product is CAWSVGDSNEKLFF.

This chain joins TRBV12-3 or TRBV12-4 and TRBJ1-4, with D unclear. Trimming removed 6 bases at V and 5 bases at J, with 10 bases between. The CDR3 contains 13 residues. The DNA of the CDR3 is TGTGCCAGCAGCTCCGTCAGGAATGAAAAACTGTTTTTT. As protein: CASSSVRNEKLFF.

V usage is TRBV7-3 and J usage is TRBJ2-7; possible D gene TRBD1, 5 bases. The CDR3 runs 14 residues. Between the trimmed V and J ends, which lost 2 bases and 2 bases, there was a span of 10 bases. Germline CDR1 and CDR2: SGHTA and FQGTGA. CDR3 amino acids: CASSLGQGAYEQYF. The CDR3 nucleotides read TGTGCCAGCAGCTTAGGGCAGGGTGCCTACGAGCAGTACTTC. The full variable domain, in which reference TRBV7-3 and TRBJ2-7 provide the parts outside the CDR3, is GAGVSQTPSNKVTEKGKYVELRCDPISGHTALYWYRQSLGQGPEFLIYFQGTGAADDSGLPNDRFFAVRPEGSVSTLKIQRTERGDSAVYLCASSLGQGAYEQYFGPGTRLTVT.

In nucleotides, the CDR3 is TGTGCCAGCAGCCAAGGGGCTCTAGCGGCCTCCTACAATGAGCAGTTCTTC. Translation gives CASSQGALAASYNEQFF. The J gene is TRBJ2-1, the V gene TRBV3-1 (or the pseudogene TRBV3-2); TRBD2 matches 7 bases. Germline V lookup: CDR1 LGHDT, CDR2 YNNKEL (reference sequence). V lost 1 base to trimming and J lost 0 bases; unmatched junction nucleotides: 6. The CDR3 runs to 17 residues.

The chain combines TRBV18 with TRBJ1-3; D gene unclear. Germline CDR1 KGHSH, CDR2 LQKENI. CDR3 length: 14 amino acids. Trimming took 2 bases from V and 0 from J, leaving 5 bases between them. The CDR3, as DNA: TGTGCCAGCTCACCAGGCATCTCTGGAAACACCATATATTTT. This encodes CASSPGISGNTIYF.

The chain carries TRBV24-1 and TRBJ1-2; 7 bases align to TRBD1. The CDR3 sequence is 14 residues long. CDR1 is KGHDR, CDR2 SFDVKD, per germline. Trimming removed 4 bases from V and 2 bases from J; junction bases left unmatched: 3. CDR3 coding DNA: TGTGCCACCAGTGAAGGGACAGTGAACTATGGCTACACCTTC. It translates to CATSEGTVNYGYTF.

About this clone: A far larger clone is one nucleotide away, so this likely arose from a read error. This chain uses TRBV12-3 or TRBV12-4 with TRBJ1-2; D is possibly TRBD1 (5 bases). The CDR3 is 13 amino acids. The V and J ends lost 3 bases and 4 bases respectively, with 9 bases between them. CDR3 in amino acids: CASSLGGGYGYTF. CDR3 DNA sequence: TGTGCCAGCAGTTTGGGGGGAGGCTATGGCTACACCTTC.

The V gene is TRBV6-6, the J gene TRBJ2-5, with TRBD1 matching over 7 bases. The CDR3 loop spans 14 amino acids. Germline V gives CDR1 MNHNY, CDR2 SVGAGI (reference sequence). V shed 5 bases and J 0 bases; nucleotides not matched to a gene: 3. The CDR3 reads CASSGTAYQETQYF. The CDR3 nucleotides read TGTGCCAGCAGTGGGACAGCATACCAAGAGACCCAGTACTTC.

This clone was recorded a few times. In DNA, the CDR3 is TGTGCCAGCTCCCCCAACAGGGACACTGAAGCTTTCTTT. Its translation: CASSPNRDTEAFF. This chain links TRBV18 with TRBJ1-1; perhaps TRBD1 as D (6 bases). The V end was cut by 6 bases, the J end by 3 bases, with 11 bases between. The CDR3 runs to 13 residues. Germline V lookup: CDR1 KGHSH, CDR2 LQKENI.

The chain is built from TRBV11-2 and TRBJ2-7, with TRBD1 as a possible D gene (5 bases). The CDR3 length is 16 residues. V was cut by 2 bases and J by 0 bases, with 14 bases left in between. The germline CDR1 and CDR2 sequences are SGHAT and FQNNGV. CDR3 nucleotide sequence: TGTGCCAGCAGCTTACCCAGGACAACACCCTCCTACGAGCAGTACTTC. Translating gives CASSLPRTTPSYEQYF.